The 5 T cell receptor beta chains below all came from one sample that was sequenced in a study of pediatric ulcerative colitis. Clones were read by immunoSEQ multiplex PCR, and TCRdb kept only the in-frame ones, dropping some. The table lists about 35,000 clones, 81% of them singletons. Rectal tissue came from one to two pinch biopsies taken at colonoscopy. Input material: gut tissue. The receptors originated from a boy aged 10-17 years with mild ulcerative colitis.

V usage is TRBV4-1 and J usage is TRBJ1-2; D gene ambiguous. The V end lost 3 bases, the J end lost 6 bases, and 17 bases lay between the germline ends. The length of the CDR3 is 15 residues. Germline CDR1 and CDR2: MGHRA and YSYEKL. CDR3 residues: CASSHSRVQVHGYTF. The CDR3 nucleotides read TGCGCCAGCAGCCATTCAAGGGTCCAGGTCCATGGCTACACCTTC.

The CDR3 sequence: CASSEADGTPGYEQYF. CDR3 nucleotides: TGTGCCAGCAGTGAAGCGGACGGGACTCCCGGATACGAGCAGTACTTC. The V and J genes are TRBV6-1 and TRBJ2-7; a weak D match, TRBD2 (6 bases). V shed 0 bases and J shed 4 bases, with 16 bases lying between them. This CDR3 is 16 amino acids long. Germline lookup yields CDR1 MNHNS and CDR2 SASEGT.

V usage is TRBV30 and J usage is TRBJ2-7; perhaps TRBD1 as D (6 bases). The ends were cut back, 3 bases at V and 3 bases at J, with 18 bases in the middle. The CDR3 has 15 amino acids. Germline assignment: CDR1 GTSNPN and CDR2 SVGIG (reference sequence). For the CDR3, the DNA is TGTGCCTGGAGCCCCTCACCGACAGGAGTCTACGAGCAGTACTTC. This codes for CAWSPSPTGVYEQYF.

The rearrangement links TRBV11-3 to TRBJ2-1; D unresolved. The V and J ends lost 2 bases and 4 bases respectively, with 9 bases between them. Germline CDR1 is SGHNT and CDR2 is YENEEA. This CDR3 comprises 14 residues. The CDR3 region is CASSLLSVYNEQFF. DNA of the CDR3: TGTGCCAGCAGCTTATTATCCGTATACAATGAGCAGTTCTTC.

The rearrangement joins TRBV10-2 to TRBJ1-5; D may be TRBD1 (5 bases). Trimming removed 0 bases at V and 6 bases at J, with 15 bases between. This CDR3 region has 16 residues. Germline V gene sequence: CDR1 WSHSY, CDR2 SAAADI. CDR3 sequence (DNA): TGCGCCAGCAGTGAGTCGGTTAATAGGGGAAGTCAGCCCCAGCATTTT. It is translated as CASSESVNRGSQPQHF.